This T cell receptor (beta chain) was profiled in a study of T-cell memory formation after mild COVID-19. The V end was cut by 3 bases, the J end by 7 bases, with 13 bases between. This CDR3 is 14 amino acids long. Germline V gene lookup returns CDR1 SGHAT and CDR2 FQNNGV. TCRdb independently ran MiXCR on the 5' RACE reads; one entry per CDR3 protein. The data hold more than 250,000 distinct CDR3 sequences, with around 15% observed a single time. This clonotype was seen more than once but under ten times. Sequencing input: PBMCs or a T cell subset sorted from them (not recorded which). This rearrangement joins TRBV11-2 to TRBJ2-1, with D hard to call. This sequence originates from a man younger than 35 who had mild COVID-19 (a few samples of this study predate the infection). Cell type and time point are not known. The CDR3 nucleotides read TGTGCCAGCAGCTTCGTGACCGTCTGGAATGAGCAGTTCTTC. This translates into CASSFVTVWNEQFF.